The 28 T cell receptor beta chains reported below all come from one sample, sequenced in a study of spatial heterogeneity in lung cancer. One entry per CDR3 protein, called by TCRdb with MiXCR from the 5' RACE reads. The sample has just over 1,500 distinct CDR3 sequences, roughly 13% seen once. The sample's time point: sample taken at primary tumor resection. The input for sequencing was normal lung tissue next to the tumor, taken at surgery. The receptors were sampled from a male donor with early-stage non-small cell lung cancer.

This clonotype was seen a handful of times. The chain uses TRBV4-1 and TRBJ2-3; tentative D call: TRBD2 (6 bases). CDR3 length: 15 residues. The ends were cut back, 4 bases at V and 4 bases at J, with 15 bases in the middle. Germline V gene sequence: CDR1 MGHRA, CDR2 YSYEKL. CDR3 bases: TGCGCCAGCAGCCCCCTTGGGGCGGGGTCAGATACGCAGTATTTT. Translation: CASSPLGAGSDTQYF.

The chain is built from TRBV12-3 or TRBV12-4 and TRBJ2-1, with D hard to call. V lost 5 bases to trimming and J lost 4 bases, with 6 bases between them. This CDR3 is 12 amino acids long. The CDR3 sequence: CASSPLYNEQFF. CDR3 nucleotides: TGTGCCAGCAGTCCGCTTTACAATGAGCAGTTCTTC.

In this sample, this clonotype turned up many times. The chain employs TRBV9 and TRBJ2-2, with D perhaps TRBD1 (6 bases). The germline V gene has CDR1 SGDLS and CDR2 YYNGEE. The CDR3 is 15 amino acids. V shed 2 bases and J shed 1 base, with 9 bases lying between them. CDR3 loop: CASSVTGMNTGELFF. The CDR3 DNA reads as TGTGCCAGCAGCGTTACAGGGATGAACACCGGGGAGCTGTTTTTT.

By sample fraction, this clonotype is large. It is unclear where the CDR3 begins or ends on the DNA, so no DNA is shown, and the CDR3 is as TCRdb lists it. The genes are TRBV6-6 and TRBJ1-2. The CDR3 spans 14 amino acids, including both terminal residues. Germline-derived CDR1 and CDR2 are MNHNY and SVGAGI (reference sequence). The CDR3 protein is CASSSSDGNYGYTF.

By sample fraction, this clonotype is medium-sized. The rearrangement uses TRBV6-6 and TRBJ2-1; no firm D call. The V and J ends lost 6 bases and 9 bases respectively, with 21 bases between them. Germline CDR1 reads MNHNY; CDR2 reads SVGAGI (reference sequence). The CDR3 extends over 15 amino acids. The CDR3 nucleotides are TGTGCCAGCAGCCTCCAGACCCCCAATCGGGTTGAGCAGTTCTTC. It specifies CASSLQTPNRVEQFF.

By share of the sample, this clonotype is medium-sized. The CDR3: CASSLAPDYDEQYF. The DNA for the CDR3 is TGCGCCAGCAGCTTGGCCCCGGACTATGACGAGCAGTACTTC. V usage is TRBV5-1 and J usage is TRBJ2-7; D might be TRBD2 (6 bases). This CDR3 is built from 14 residues. Germline CDR1 and CDR2: SGHRS and YFSETQ. Trimming removed 0 bases from V and 5 bases from J, with 12 bases in between.

Judged by abundance, this clonotype is medium-sized (0.01 to 0.1%). The rearrangement uses TRBV11-1 and TRBJ2-1; D remains ambiguous. Germline-derived CDR1 and CDR2 are SGHAT and FQDESV (reference sequence). Trimming took 6 bases from V and 6 from J, leaving 12 bases between them. The CDR3 extends over 13 amino acids. The CDR3 loop reads CASRDQWGNEQFF. The CDR3 DNA follows: TGTGCCAGCAGAGATCAGTGGGGCAATGAGCAGTTCTTC.

This clonotype rates as large (0.1 to 1%). CDR3 loop: CASSSRGVYYEQYF. CDR3 coding DNA: TGTGCCAGCAGCTCCAGGGGGGTATACTACGAGCAGTACTTC. This chain joins TRBV28 and TRBJ2-7; D is perhaps TRBD1 (7 bases). Trimming removed 6 bases from V and 3 bases from J, with 15 bases in between. The CDR3 totals 14 residues. The germline V gene has CDR1 MDHEN and CDR2 SYDVKM. Together with reference TRBV28 and TRBJ2-7, the CDR3 gives the full variable domain: DVKVTQSSRYLVKRTGEKVFLECVQDMDHENMFWYRQDPGLGLRLIYFSYDVKMKEKGDIPEGYSVSREKKERFSLILESASTNQTSMYLCASSSRGVYYEQYFGPGTRLTVT.

By proportion, this clonotype is medium-sized (0.01 to 0.1%). The chain combines TRBV7-9 with TRBJ1-5, with a possible D match to TRBD1 (5 bases). The CDR3 runs to 16 residues. V was shortened by 5 bases and J by 0 bases, with 14 bases between the two germline ends. The germline gives CDR1 SEHNR, CDR2 FQNEAQ (reference sequence). CDR3 bases: TGTGCCAGCAGCCCAGGGACGGGAAATAGCAATCAGCCCCAGCATTTT. Translation gives CASSPGTGNSNQPQHF.

This clonotype was picked up a small number of times. The chain employs TRBV11-2 and TRBJ2-1, with 7 bases lining up with TRBD2. Unmatched junction bases numbered 9, after V lost 4 bases and J lost 6 bases. CDR1 SGHAT and CDR2 FQNNGV come from the germline V gene. The CDR3 sequence is 15 residues long. CDR3: CASSSSWGGSNEQFF. The CDR3 DNA sequence: TGTGCCAGCAGCTCCTCTTGGGGGGGAAGCAATGAGCAGTTCTTC.

This clonotype was seen a few times. V is TRBV20-1 and J is TRBJ2-7, with 9 bases lining up with TRBD2. Per the germline V gene, CDR1 is DFQATT and CDR2 is SNEGSKA (reference sequence). The CDR3 has 12 amino acids. The V segment lost 4 bases and the J segment 4 bases; nucleotides outside the gene matches: 2. Here the CDR3 reads CSATGLAYEQYF. The CDR3 DNA reads as TGCAGTGCTACGGGACTAGCTTACGAGCAGTACTTC.

This clonotype appeared many times. J is TRBJ2-1 and V is TRBV7-2; D may match TRBD1 or TRBD2 (5 bases each). Per germline, CDR1 SGHTA and CDR2 FQGNSA. There are 15 residues in the CDR3. Trimming pared 6 bases from V and 2 bases from J, leaving 14 bases between. DNA for the CDR3: TGTGCCAGCAGTCGAGGGGATTCGACCTACAATGAGCAGTTCTTC. Translating gives CASSRGDSTYNEQFF.

This clonotype is judged large. J is TRBJ2-3 and V is TRBV7-9, with 9 positions matching TRBD2. Germline V gene lookup returns CDR1 SEHNR and CDR2 FQNEAQ (reference sequence). CDR3 length: 16 amino acids. The V gene end was trimmed by 4 bases and the J gene end by 6 bases; junction bases not matched to a gene: 11. The CDR3 nucleotides read TGTGCCAGCAGCTACACCCTTAGCGGGAGAATTGATACGCAGTATTTT. This encodes CASSYTLSGRIDTQYF. Full variable domain (missing parts from reference TRBV7-9 and TRBJ2-3): DTGVSQNPRHKITKRGQNVTFRCDPISEHNRLYWYRQTLGQGPEFLTYFQNEAQLEKSRLLSDRFSAERPKGSFSTLEIQRTEQGDSAMYLCASSYTLSGRIDTQYFGPGTRLTVL.

Only one count was recorded for this clonotype. The chain couples TRBV27 to TRBJ1-1, with a weak D call TRBD1 (5 bases). CDR1 is MNHEY, CDR2 SMNVEV, per germline (reference sequence). CDR3 length: 12 residues. The germline V and J ends were trimmed by 3 bases and 10 bases, with 12 bases remaining between them. In DNA form, the CDR3 reads TGTGCCAGCAGTTTGGGGACGGGGCGAGCTTTCTTT. Translation gives CASSLGTGRAFF.

This clonotype qualifies as large (0.1 to 1%). The CDR3 here is CASSAGQPNTEAFF. In DNA, the CDR3 is TGCGCCAGCAGCGCGGGACAGCCGAACACTGAAGCTTTCTTT. The chain has TRBV5-1 and TRBJ1-1; TRBD1 matches at 7 bases. The V gene's germline CDR1 is SGHRS and CDR2 YFSETQ. V was clipped by 4 bases and J by 1 base; unmatched bases: 4. This CDR3 comprises 14 residues.

In its sample, this clonotype ranks as medium-sized (0.01 to 0.1%). This CDR3 is CASRLTGGQETQYF. In nucleotides, the CDR3 is TGTGCCAGTAGGCTCACAGGGGGTCAAGAGACCCAGTACTTC. The chain uses TRBV19 and TRBJ2-5, with 8 nucleotides matching TRBD1. CDR3 length equals 14 residues. The germline gives CDR1 LNHDA, CDR2 SQIVND (reference sequence). Germline trimming cut 6 bases from V and 2 bases from J; bases unmatched to any gene: 5.

By frequency in the sample, this clonotype is medium-sized. This chain links TRBV7-2 with TRBJ1-2; no reliable D call. The CDR3 extends over 12 amino acids. Germline CDR1 SGHTA, CDR2 FQGNSA. V lost 1 base and J 10 bases, leaving 10 bases between the germline ends. DNA of the CDR3: TGTGCCAGCAGCTTAGTCGACCCGAACTACACCTTC. The encoded protein is CASSLVDPNYTF.

The chain links TRBV6-2 or TRBV6-3 to TRBJ2-7; the D call may be TRBD1 or TRBD2 (5 bases each). The V end lost 8 bases, the J end lost 5 bases, and 16 bases lay between the germline ends. The CDR3 runs to 13 residues. Germline V gene data show CDR1 as MNHEY and CDR2 as SVGEGT. The CDR3 DNA is TGTGCCAGCGAGGGGCCCCCTTCAGACGAGCAGTACTTC. Its protein product is CASEGPPSDEQYF.

This clonotype was observed a few times. The chain recombines TRBV29-1 with TRBJ1-4; 8 positions agree with TRBD1. V was clipped by 6 bases and J by 8 bases; unmatched bases: 11. The CDR3 sequence is 14 residues long. The germline gives CDR1 SQVTM, CDR2 ANQGSEA. CDR3 sequence reads: CSVGRDRQGEKLFF. The CDR3 DNA reads TGCAGCGTGGGCCGGGACAGGCAGGGAGAAAAACTGTTTTTT.

This clonotype was counted at least ten times. This chain uses TRBV11-2 with TRBJ2-3, with TRBD2 matching over 10 bases. Germline-derived CDR1 and CDR2 are SGHAT and FQNNGV. The V gene end was trimmed by 3 bases and the J gene end by 0 bases; junction bases not matched to a gene: 9. This CDR3 spans 18 amino acids. CDR3 sequence reads: CASSFRLAGPLSTDTQYF. DNA for the CDR3: TGTGCCAGCAGCTTCCGACTAGCGGGTCCCCTTAGCACAGATACGCAGTATTTT.

This clonotype ranks as large. J is TRBJ1-5 and V is TRBV2; 8 positions match TRBD1. CDR1 SNHLY and CDR2 FYNNEI come from the germline V gene. The CDR3 contains 14 residues. After removal of 6 bases from V and 5 bases from J, the junction contained 6 bases not matched to a gene. The CDR3, as DNA: TGTGCCAGCAGCGACACAGGGGGTTATCAGCCCCAGCATTTT. It encodes CASSDTGGYQPQHF.

By sample fraction, this clonotype is large. The chain carries TRBV23-1 and TRBJ2-7; TRBD1 aligns across 8 bases. TRBV23-1 is placed among ORFs of uncertain function. This CDR3 is built from 16 residues. J gave up 1 base and V 3 bases, and 8 bases lay outside the gene matches. In nucleotides, the CDR3 is TGCGCCAGCAGTCACTCGACAGGGGCTCAATCCTACGAGCAGTACTTC. It specifies CASSHSTGAQSYEQYF.

By sample share, this clonotype is medium-sized. The chain is built from TRBV27 and TRBJ2-2; no definite D call. There are 13 residues in the CDR3. With 8 bases removed from V and 3 bases from J, the gap between germline ends came to 10 bases. Germline V CDR1 and CDR2: MNHEY, SMNVEV (reference sequence). DNA for the CDR3: TGTGCCAGCCAAATCGGAGACACCGGGGAGCTGTTTTTT. It translates to CASQIGDTGELFF.

This clonotype ranks as medium-sized. This chain connects TRBV5-8 to TRBJ2-7, with 8 bases matching TRBD2. The length of the CDR3 is 14 residues. From germline, CDR1 is SGHTS and CDR2 YDEGEE. With V trimmed by 5 bases and J by 3 bases, 7 bases remained unmatched. CDR3 bases: TGTGCCAGCAGTAGGGAGCGGGAGCTCTACGAGCAGTACTTC. The encoded protein is CASSRERELYEQYF.

This clonotype counts as large. The CDR3 loop is CASSFQGGAYEQYF. The CDR3 nucleotides are TGTGCCAGCAGCTTTCAGGGTGGGGCCTACGAGCAGTACTTC. This rearrangement joins TRBV7-3 to TRBJ2-7; weak D call: TRBD1 (5 bases). Germline V gene data show CDR1 as SGHTA and CDR2 as FQGTGA. V was pared by 3 bases and J by 2 bases, with 11 bases between. The CDR3 has 14 amino acids.

This clonotype was picked up many times. The V call is TRBV29-1, the J call TRBJ2-3, with D possibly TRBD1 on 6 matching bases. Germline lookup yields CDR1 SQVTM and CDR2 ANQGSEA. V lost 7 bases and J lost 3, with 14 bases in between. The CDR3 sequence is 13 residues long. The CDR3 nucleotides read TGCAGCGGGTGGCAGGGGAAAACAGATACGCAGTATTTT. It translates to CSGWQGKTDTQYF.

This clonotype is labeled large. This sequence joins TRBV30 and TRBJ1-2; perhaps TRBD1 as D (6 bases). The CDR3 covers 13 residues. Trimming pared 3 bases from V and 7 bases from J, leaving 15 bases between. Germline CDR1 and CDR2: GTSNPN and SVGIG (reference sequence). This CDR3 is CAWSITGLGGYTF. The CDR3 DNA reads TGTGCCTGGAGCATAACAGGGCTCGGTGGCTACACCTTC.

This clonotype is classed as medium-sized. The gene calls are TRBV5-5 and TRBJ2-2; no firm D call. This CDR3 contains 13 residues. V lost 3 bases to trimming and J lost 2 bases, with 5 bases between them. Germline V gene data show CDR1 as SGHKS and CDR2 as YYEKEE (reference sequence). The CDR3 region has the DNA TGTGCCAGCAGCTCGATCAACACCGGGGAGCTGTTTTTT. This sequence encodes CASSSINTGELFF.